This TCR beta chain is from a study of blood T cell repertoires in COVID-19. Study-wide background: Samples taken during acute and convalescent COVID-19 were collected in the United States, Italy and Spain. T cells, B-cell-depleted T cells, or PBMCs provided the cDNA or gDNA that served as material.

As originally analysed: The authors estimated nucleated cell counts from reference gene primer amplification. The assay was immunoSEQ multiplex PCR, and TCRdb's table has in-frame clones only and misses some. V and J calls plus clone size are reproduced from that table; the DNA served to infer D and trimming. The sample has about 410,000 clones, roughly 90% seen once; the top ten hold more than 1.4%. Sequencing was performed on peripheral blood. The TCR sequence derives from a woman in her 30s with active or convalescent COVID-19.

In DNA form, the CDR3 reads TGTGCCAGCAGTGAAGCCCCTAGGGGCACTGAAGCTTTCTTT. Protein: CASSEAPRGTEAFF. This sequence joins TRBV6-1 and TRBJ1-1; maybe TRBD1 (5 bases). Trimming shortened V by 0 bases and J by 4 bases, and 9 bases separated the two germline ends. Germline V gene sequence: CDR1 MNHNS, CDR2 SASEGT. There are 14 residues in the CDR3.